These T cell receptor beta chains were read from a single sample in a study of vaccination and CD4 T cells after COVID-19. One entry per CDR3 protein results from TCRdb running MiXCR on the PCR reads. In the table there are about 21,000 distinct CDR3 sequences, approximately 40% of which are singletons. Their specific antigens are unknown. The starting material was CD4+ T cells from blood, cultured in vitro, obtained before SARS-CoV-2 vaccination. Receptors originate from a human donor who had recovered from COVID-19. Both conserved end residues are part of each CDR3. The D gene is left open where the match is weak. Clone size is stated in some rows and not others, as once, few, many or a class when expanded.

J,size,D,V,CDR3,DNA
TRBJ1-5,.,.,TRBV6-2/TRBV6-3,CASSPLTRRSNQPQHF,TGTGCCAGCAGTCCCTTGACCCGCAGGTCGAATCAGCCCCAGCATTTT
TRBJ1-1,few,.,TRBV27,CATSDYPGTEAFF,TGTGCTACGTCTGATTACCCGGGAACTGAAGCTTTCTTT
TRBJ2-7,.,TRBD2,TRBV20-1,CSAMPSGVGKQYF,TGCAGTGCTATGCCTAGCGGGGTTGGCAAGCAGTACTTC
TRBJ1-5,few,.,TRBV11-2,CASRGRQGGLGNQPQHF,TGTGCCAGCAGGGGTCGGCAGGGAGGGCTCGGCAATCAGCCCCAGCATTTT
TRBJ1-1,.,.,TRBV29-1,CSVEDLTTSAFF,TGCAGCGTTGAAGACCTAACAACCTCGGCTTTCTTT
TRBJ2-1,few,TRBD1,TRBV27,CASSLFSTGGNYNEQFF,TGTGCCAGCAGCCTATTTTCTACAGGGGGCAACTACAATGAGCAGTTCTTC
TRBJ1-6,.,.,TRBV19,CASSIEFTDKGFNSPLHF,TGTGCCAGTAGTATAGAGTTTACGGATAAGGGGTTTAATTCACCCCTCCACTTT
TRBJ2-5,few,.,TRBV11-2,CASSLGAQVPGETQYF,TGTGCCAGCAGCTTAGGGGCTCAGGTTCCGGGCGAGACCCAGTACTTC
TRBJ2-7,few,TRBD2,TRBV20-1,CSAGLAGGYEQYF,TGCAGTGCTGGACTAGCGGGAGGTTACGAGCAGTACTTC
TRBJ1-2,.,.,TRBV7-9,CASGVGKWGGYTF,TGTGCCAGCGGAGTCGGCAAATGGGGTGGCTACACCTTC
TRBJ1-3,.,.,TRBV2,CASRANLQSSGNTIYF,TGTGCCAGCAGGGCTAACCTCCAGAGTTCTGGAAACACCATATATTTT
TRBJ1-1,few,.,TRBV20-1,CSATPEAFF,TGCAGTGCTACCCCTGAAGCTTTCTTT
TRBJ2-2,.,TRBD1,TRBV20-1,CSARPTGMNTGELFF,TGCAGTGCCCGCCCGACAGGGATGAACACCGGGGAGCTGTTTTTT
TRBJ2-1,.,TRBD1,TRBV6-4,CASSAGTGSYNEQFF,TGTGCCAGCAGTGCCGGGACAGGCTCCTACAATGAGCAGTTCTTC
TRBJ1-5,few,TRBD1,TRBV6-2/TRBV6-3,CASSYSSRGLGQPQHF,TGTGCCAGCAGTTACTCTTCCAGGGGGCTAGGTCAGCCCCAGCATTTT
TRBJ2-7,.,TRBD2,TRBV6-2/TRBV6-3,CASSYKRGRVSYEQYF,TGTGCCAGCAGTTACAAGCGGGGCAGGGTCTCCTACGAGCAGTACTTC
TRBJ2-7,.,.,TRBV6-7,CASIGVEQYF,TGTGCCAGCATAGGGGTCGAGCAGTACTTC
TRBJ1-5,.,.,TRBV6-2/TRBV6-3,CASRYQPQHF,TGTGCCAGCAGGTATCAGCCCCAGCATTTT
TRBJ1-5,.,.,TRBV24-1,CATSDGFAQPQHF,TGTGCCACCAGTGACGGGTTTGCCCAGCCCCAGCATTTT
TRBJ2-5,few,.,TRBV11-3,CASSLVAGEETQYF,TGTGCCAGCAGCTTAGTAGCAGGAGAGGAGACCCAGTACTTC
TRBJ2-3,.,.,TRBV10-2,CASSESSSGDTQYF,TGCGCCAGCAGTGAGAGTAGTAGTGGGGATACGCAGTATTTT
TRBJ1-5,.,.,TRBV7-2,CASSADRALPNQPQHF,TGTGCCAGCAGCGCGGATCGGGCTTTACCAAATCAGCCCCAGCATTTT
TRBJ1-3,.,.,TRBV6-1,CASSSGGLGGNTIYF,TGTGCCAGCTCGTCCGGGGGCTTGGGGGGAAACACCATATATTTT
TRBJ2-7,few,TRBD1,TRBV6-1,CASSPGQGPTKYF,TGTGCCAGCAGTCCTGGACAGGGGCCGACAAAGTACTTC
TRBJ1-2,.,.,TRBV6-1,CASRSLSRTAHTF,TGTGCCAGCAGATCCCTTTCCCGCACAGCCCACACCTTC
TRBJ1-2,few,TRBD1,TRBV5-4,CASSLDGQGFYGYTF,TGTGCCAGCAGCTTGGATGGACAGGGATTCTATGGCTACACCTTC
TRBJ2-1,.,TRBD2,TRBV6-2/TRBV6-3,CASRPAGGPYNEQFF,TGTGCCAGCAGACCAGCGGGGGGGCCCTACAATGAGCAGTTCTTC
TRBJ1-1,.,.,TRBV5-6,CASSLGGTMNTEAFF,TGTGCCAGCAGCTTGGGTGGGACTATGAACACTGAAGCTTTCTTT
TRBJ2-7,.,.,TRBV7-2,CASSLNTGFEQYF,TGTGCCAGCAGCTTAAATACGGGGTTCGAGCAGTACTTC
TRBJ2-7,.,TRBD2,TRBV2,CASSEAGGSSYEQYF,TGTGCCAGCAGTGAAGCGGGCGGGAGCTCCTACGAGCAGTACTTC
TRBJ1-2,.,.,TRBV19,CASSIAQYGYTF,TGTGCCAGTAGTATTGCACAGTATGGCTACACCTTC
TRBJ2-2,.,TRBD2,TRBV28,CASSLLLAGTRGTGELFF,TGTGCCAGCAGTTTATTGCTAGCGGGTACGCGCGGCACCGGGGAGCTGTTTTTT
TRBJ2-5,.,TRBD2,TRBV24-1,CATSDFTSGSPQETQYF,TGTGCCACCAGTGATTTCACTAGCGGGAGTCCCCAAGAGACCCAGTACTTC
TRBJ2-7,.,TRBD1,TRBV27,CASSLWTDRTYEQYF,TGTGCCAGCAGTTTATGGACGGACAGGACCTACGAGCAGTACTTC
TRBJ2-7,few,TRBD2,TRBV7-3,CASSLTSSGDKTYEQYF,TGTGCCAGCAGCTTAACCTCTAGCGGGGATAAGACCTACGAGCAGTACTTC
TRBJ2-1,few,TRBD1,TRBV6-1,CASSHGTANNEQFF,TGTGCCAGCAGCCACGGGACAGCAAACAATGAGCAGTTCTTC
TRBJ2-3,.,TRBD1,TRBV23-1,CASSHRGTGSTDTQYF,TGCGCCAGCAGTCATCGTGGGACAGGGTCGACAGATACGCAGTATTTT
TRBJ2-1,.,TRBD2,TRBV20-1,CSARELAVPANEQFF,TGCAGTGCTAGAGAACTAGCGGTCCCAGCCAATGAGCAGTTCTTC
TRBJ2-2,.,TRBD2,TRBV12-3/TRBV12-4,CASSLRTLAVNTGELFF,TGTGCCAGCAGTTTGAGAACTCTAGCGGTGAACACCGGGGAGCTGTTTTTT
TRBJ2-4,.,.,TRBV7-9,CASSPQGMAKNIQYF,TGTGCCAGCAGTCCACAGGGAATGGCCAAAAACATTCAGTACTTC
TRBJ2-7,few,.,TRBV7-2,CASSFDYRAYEQYF,TGTGCCAGCAGCTTTGACTACCGAGCCTACGAGCAGTACTTC
TRBJ1-5,.,.,TRBV7-2,CASSFAGLNQPQHF,TGTGCCAGCAGCTTTGCAGGCTTAAATCAGCCCCAGCATTTT
TRBJ1-2,.,.,TRBV30,CAWSVGLRADYGYTF,TGTGCCTGGAGTGTAGGACTCAGGGCTGACTATGGCTACACCTTC
TRBJ2-2,.,.,TRBV15,CATSRGPPKELFF,TGTGCCACCAGCAGAGGACCCCCCAAAGAGCTGTTTTTT
TRBJ1-1,.,.,TRBV12-3/TRBV12-4,CASMPDLNTEAFF,TGTGCCAGCATGCCGGACTTGAACACTGAAGCTTTCTTT
TRBJ1-5,.,.,TRBV20-1,CSARDLSGQGRQPQHF,TGCAGTGCTAGAGATCTCAGCGGGCAGGGACGGCAGCCCCAGCATTTT
TRBJ2-6,.,.,TRBV7-2,CASSLWQGNGANVLTF,TGTGCCAGCAGCTTATGGCAGGGGAACGGGGCCAACGTCCTGACTTTC
TRBJ1-6,.,.,TRBV6-1,CASSEIQGVNSPLHF,TGTGCCAGCAGTGAAATACAAGGCGTTAATTCACCCCTCCACTTT
TRBJ1-1,.,TRBD1,TRBV30,CAWGARGTGSWRAFF,TGTGCCTGGGGGGCCAGGGGGACAGGGAGTTGGCGTGCTTTCTTT
TRBJ2-5,few,.,TRBV20-1,CSAKTGGGRYF,TGCAGTGCAAAGACCGGTGGGGGACGGTACTTC